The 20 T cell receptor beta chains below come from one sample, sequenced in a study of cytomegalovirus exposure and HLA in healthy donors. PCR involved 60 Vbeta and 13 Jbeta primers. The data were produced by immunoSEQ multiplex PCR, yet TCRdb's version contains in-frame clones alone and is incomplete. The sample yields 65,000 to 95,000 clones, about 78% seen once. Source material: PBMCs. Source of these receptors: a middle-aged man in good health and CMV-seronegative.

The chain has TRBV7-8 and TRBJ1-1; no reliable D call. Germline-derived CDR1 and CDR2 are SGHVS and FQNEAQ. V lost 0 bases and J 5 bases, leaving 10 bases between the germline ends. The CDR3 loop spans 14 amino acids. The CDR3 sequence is CASSLAEGSTEAFF. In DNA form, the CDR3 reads TGTGCCAGCAGCTTAGCGGAGGGTAGTACTGAAGCTTTCTTT.

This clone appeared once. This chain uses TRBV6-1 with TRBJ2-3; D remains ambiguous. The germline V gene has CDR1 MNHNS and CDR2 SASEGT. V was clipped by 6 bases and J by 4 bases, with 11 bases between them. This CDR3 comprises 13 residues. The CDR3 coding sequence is TGTGCCAGCAGGATGGAGATTTCAGATACGCAGTATTTT. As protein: CASRMEISDTQYF.

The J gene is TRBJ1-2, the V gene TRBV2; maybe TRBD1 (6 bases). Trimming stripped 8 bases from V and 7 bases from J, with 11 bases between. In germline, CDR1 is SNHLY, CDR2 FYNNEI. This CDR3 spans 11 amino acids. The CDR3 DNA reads TGTGCCAGCGGCAAACAGGGTGGCTACACCTTC. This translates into CASGKQGGYTF.

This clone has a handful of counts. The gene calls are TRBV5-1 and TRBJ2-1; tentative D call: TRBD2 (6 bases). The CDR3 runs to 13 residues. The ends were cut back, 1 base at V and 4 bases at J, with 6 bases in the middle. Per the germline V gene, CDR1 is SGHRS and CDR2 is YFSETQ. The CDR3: CASSLSGYNEQFF. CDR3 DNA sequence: TGCGCCAGCAGCTTGAGCGGGTACAATGAGCAGTTCTTC.

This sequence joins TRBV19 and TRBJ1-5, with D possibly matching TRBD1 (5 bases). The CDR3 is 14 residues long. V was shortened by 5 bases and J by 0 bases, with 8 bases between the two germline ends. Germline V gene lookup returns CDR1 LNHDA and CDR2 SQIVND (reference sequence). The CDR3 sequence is CASSVTGSNQPQHF. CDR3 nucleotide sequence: TGTGCCAGTAGTGTTACAGGTAGCAATCAGCCCCAGCATTTT.

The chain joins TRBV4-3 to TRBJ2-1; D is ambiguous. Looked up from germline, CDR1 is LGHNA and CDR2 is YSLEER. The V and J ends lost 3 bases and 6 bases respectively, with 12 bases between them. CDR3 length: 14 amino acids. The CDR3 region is CASSHTTEPNEQFF. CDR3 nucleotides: TGCGCCAGCAGCCATACAACGGAGCCCAATGAGCAGTTCTTC.

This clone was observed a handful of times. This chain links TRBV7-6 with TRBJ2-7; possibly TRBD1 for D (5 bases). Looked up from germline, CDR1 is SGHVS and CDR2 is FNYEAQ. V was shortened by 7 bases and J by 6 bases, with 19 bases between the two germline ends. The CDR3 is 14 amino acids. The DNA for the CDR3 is TGTGCCAGCACACAGGATCAGGTGAAGGGCGAGCAGTACTTC. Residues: CASTQDQVKGEQYF.

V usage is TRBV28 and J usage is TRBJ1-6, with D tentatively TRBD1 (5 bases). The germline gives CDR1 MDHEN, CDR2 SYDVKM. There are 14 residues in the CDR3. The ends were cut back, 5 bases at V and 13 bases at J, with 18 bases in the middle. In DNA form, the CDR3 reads TGTGCCAGCAGTCCAAAGGGGTGGCCGACCCCCCTCCACTTT. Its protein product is CASSPKGWPTPLHF.

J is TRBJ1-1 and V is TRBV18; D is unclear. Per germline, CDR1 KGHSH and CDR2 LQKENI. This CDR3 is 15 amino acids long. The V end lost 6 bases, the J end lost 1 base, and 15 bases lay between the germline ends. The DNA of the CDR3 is TGTGCCAGCTCTCTCGCCGAGGCTCGGAACACTGAAGCTTTCTTT. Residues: CASSLAEARNTEAFF.

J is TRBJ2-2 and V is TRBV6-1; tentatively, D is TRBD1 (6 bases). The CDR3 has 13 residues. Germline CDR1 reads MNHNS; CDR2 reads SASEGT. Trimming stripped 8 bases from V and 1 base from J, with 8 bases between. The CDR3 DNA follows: TGTGCCAGCGAACAGGGGAACACCGGGGAGCTGTTTTTT. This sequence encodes CASEQGNTGELFF.

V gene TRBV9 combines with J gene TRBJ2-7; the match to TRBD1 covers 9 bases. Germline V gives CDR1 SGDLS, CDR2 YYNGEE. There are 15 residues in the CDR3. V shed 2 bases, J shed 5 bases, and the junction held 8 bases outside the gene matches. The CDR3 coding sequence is TGTGCCAGCAGCGTCGGGGGGACAGGGAACAACGAGCAGTACTTC. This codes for CASSVGGTGNNEQYF.

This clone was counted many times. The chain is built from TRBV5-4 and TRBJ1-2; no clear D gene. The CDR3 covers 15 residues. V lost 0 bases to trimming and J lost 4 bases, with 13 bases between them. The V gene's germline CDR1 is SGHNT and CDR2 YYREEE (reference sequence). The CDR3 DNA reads TGTGCCAGCAGCTTGGCGGGGTTGGGTGCCTATGGCTACACCTTC. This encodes CASSLAGLGAYGYTF.

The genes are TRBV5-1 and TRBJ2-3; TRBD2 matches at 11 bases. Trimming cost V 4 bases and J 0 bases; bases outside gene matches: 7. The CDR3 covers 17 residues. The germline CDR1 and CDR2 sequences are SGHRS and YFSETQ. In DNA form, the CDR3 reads TGCGCCAGCAGCCTGGGGCGACTAGCGGGGAGCACAGATACGCAGTATTTT. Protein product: CASSLGRLAGSTDTQYF.

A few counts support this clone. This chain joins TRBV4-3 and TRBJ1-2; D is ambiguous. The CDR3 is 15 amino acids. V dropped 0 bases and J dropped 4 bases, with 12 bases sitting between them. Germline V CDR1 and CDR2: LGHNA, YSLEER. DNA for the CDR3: TGCGCCAGCAGCCAAGATCTGCAGGCCTCCTATGGCTACACCTTC. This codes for CASSQDLQASYGYTF.

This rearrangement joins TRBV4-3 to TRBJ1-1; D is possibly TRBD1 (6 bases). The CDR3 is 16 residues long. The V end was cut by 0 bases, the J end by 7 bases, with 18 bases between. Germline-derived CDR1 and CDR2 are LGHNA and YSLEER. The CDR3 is CASSQDKQGRLGEAFF. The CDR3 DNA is TGCGCCAGCAGCCAAGATAAACAGGGCCGGTTAGGTGAAGCTTTCTTT.

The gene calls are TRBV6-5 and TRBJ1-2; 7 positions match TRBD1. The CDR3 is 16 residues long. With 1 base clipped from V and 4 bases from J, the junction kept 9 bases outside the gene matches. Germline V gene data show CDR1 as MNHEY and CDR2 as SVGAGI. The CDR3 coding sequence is TGTGCCAGCAGTTACTATTATTCCGGGGACAGCTATGGCTACACCTTC. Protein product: CASSYYYSGDSYGYTF.

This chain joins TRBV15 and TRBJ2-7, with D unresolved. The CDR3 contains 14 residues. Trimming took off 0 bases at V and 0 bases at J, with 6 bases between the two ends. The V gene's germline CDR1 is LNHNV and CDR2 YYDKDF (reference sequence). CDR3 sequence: CATSREVSSYEQYF. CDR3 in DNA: TGTGCCACCAGCAGAGAGGTCAGCTCCTACGAGCAGTACTTC.

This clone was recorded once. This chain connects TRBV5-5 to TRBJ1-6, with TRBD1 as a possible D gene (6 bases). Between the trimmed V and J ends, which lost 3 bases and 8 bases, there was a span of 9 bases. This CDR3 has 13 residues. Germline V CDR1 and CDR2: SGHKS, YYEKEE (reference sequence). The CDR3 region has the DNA TGTGCCAGCAGCTCGAACAGGGATTCACCCCTCCACTTT. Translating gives CASSSNRDSPLHF.

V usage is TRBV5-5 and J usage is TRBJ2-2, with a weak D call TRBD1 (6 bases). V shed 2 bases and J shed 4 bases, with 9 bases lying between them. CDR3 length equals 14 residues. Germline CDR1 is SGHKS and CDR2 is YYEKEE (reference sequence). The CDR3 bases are TGTGCCAGCAGCTTAGCAGGGGCCACCGGGGAGCTGTTTTTT. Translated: CASSLAGATGELFF.

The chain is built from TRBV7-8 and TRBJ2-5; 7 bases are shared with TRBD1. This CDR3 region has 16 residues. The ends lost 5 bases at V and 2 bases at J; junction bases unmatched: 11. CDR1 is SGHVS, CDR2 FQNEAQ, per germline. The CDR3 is CASSAHTEGQQETQYF. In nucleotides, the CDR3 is TGTGCCAGCAGCGCCCACACCGAGGGACAGCAAGAGACCCAGTACTTC.